This T cell receptor (beta chain) emerged from a study of OX40 agonist ivuxolimab in advanced cancers. With regard to the full study: Ivuxolimab was a fully human IgG2 agonistic monoclonal antibody targeting the costimulatory receptor OX40 (CD134). Prior anti-PD-1, anti-PD-L1 or anti-CTLA-4 therapy was permitted, and checkpoint inhibitors had been received by roughly 42% of dose-escalation patients. Of the roughly 54 patients in dose escalation, about 20 had hepatocellular carcinoma, some 15 had melanoma, 9 had renal cell carcinoma and 9 had head and neck cancer. The paper covers the monotherapy dose-escalation part of the phase I ivuxolimab trial, which included N ≈ 57 patients. Peripheral TCRbeta sequencing aimed to test whether ivuxolimab altered TCR sequence diversity and caused clonal T-cell expansion. Partial responses were achieved by three dose-escalation patients, of whom one had hepatocellular carcinoma and two had cutaneous melanoma. Intravenous ivuxolimab was administered to patients every 2 weeks at six dose levels: 0.01, 0.1, 0.3, 1.5, 3 and 10 mg/kg. In the dose-escalation cohort, 75% to 85% of patients were male, and the mean age was roughly 60 years with a range of roughly 20 to 85.

Patients with a history of autoimmune disease or receiving systemic immunosuppression were excluded from the trial. Peripheral blood for TCR sequencing was collected from all dose cohorts at baseline, on cycle 4 day 1, and on cycle 7 day 1. The samples were drawn from a first-in-human, open-label, multicenter phase I dose-escalation trial of ivuxolimab. Adults with locally advanced or metastatic melanoma, renal cell, hepatocellular, or head and neck squamous cell carcinoma were enrolled in the trial. Before TCR sequencing, CD4+ and CD8+ T cells were separately sorted from peripheral blood. Summary of the overall study and its limitations: Low levels of normalized T-cell clonal expansion were also shown by some nonresponding patients. The antigen specificity of the peripheral T cells that underwent clonal expansion was not determined. At doses of 0.1 to 3.0 mg/kg, clonal expansion of both CD4+ and CD8+ blood T cells was observed from baseline to week 6. In partial responders in the 0.1-3.0 mg/kg groups, normalized peripheral clonal expansion was found to be among the lowest, especially among CD8+ T cells. After ivuxolimab, more expanded clones were found on average in CD8+ T cells than in CD4+ T cells.

A note on this clone: The antigen it binds to is not known. No much larger clone is present one base from it, and per-base qualities are unavailable.

Genomic DNA was extracted from sorted cells for sequencing of the TCRbeta CDR3 region. The immunoSEQ Assay was used to sequence the TCRbeta CDR3 regions. Held by TCRdb, this immuneACCESS table contains in-frame sequences only and omits some clones. Under half of the omission traces to an unresolved V gene where checked; the cause of the rest is unknown. The sample has about 32,000 clones on record, 85% to 90% of them singletons. Clones ranked in the top ten supply roughly a third of the sample. Including the terminal cysteine and phenylalanine, the CDR3 comprises 16 residues. Only CDR3 DNA is held: 48 bases, read in frame from base 1. V is cut back by 5 bases and J by 5 bases, with 7 bases in the junction unmatched. Based on the germline V gene (reference sequence), the CDR1 and CDR2 sequences are MNHEY and SMNVEV.

The sequence derives from an adult with an advanced solid tumor such as melanoma, head and neck, liver or kidney cancer. This sequence uses TRBV27 and TRBJ2-5; 14 bases in the junction line up with TRBD2. Source: CD4+ or CD8+ T cells sorted from blood, taken in a trial of the OX40 agonist ivuxolimab. The CDR3 corresponds to CASSLGLAGAGETQYF. The sequenced DNA: TGTGCCAGCAGTCTGGGACTAGCGGGAGCGGGGGAGACCCAGTACTTC.